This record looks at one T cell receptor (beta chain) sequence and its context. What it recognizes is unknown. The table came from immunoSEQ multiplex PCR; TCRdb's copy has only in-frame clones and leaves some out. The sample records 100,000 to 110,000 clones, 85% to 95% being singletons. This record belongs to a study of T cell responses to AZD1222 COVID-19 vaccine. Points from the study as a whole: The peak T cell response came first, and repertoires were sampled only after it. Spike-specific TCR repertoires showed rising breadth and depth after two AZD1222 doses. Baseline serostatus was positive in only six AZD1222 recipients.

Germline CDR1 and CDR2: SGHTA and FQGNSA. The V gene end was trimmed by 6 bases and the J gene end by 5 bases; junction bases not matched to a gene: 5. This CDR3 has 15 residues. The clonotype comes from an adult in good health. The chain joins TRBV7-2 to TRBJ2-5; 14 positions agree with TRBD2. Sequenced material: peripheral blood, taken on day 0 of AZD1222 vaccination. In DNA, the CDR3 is TGTGCCAGCAGAACGGGACTAGCGGGAGCTGAGACCCAGTACTTC. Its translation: CASRTGLAGAETQYF. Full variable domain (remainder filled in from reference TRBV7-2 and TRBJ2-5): GAGVSQSPSNKVTEKGKDVELRCDPISGHTALYWYRQSLGQGLEFLIYFQGNSAPDKSGLPSDRFSAERTGGSVSTLTIQRTQQEDSAVYLCASRTGLAGAETQYFGPGTRLLVL.